Below, 26 T cell receptor beta chains from the same sample are listed, as sequenced in a study of blood T cell repertoires in COVID-19. The protocol was immunoSEQ multiplex PCR, while the TCRdb copy is restricted to in-frame clones and leaves out a portion. The sample records some 260,000 clones, approximately 79% being singletons. The sample comprised peripheral blood. The receptors derive from a woman of 80 years or more with active or convalescent COVID-19.

The DNA of the CDR3 is TGTGCCAGCAGCCCGACAGGGGCCACTGAAGCTTTCTTT. Encoded protein: CASSPTGATEAFF. This chain connects TRBV6-5 to TRBJ1-1; 8 bases are shared with TRBD1. The CDR3 runs 13 residues. Trimming took 6 bases from V and 4 from J; bases not matched to a gene: 4. Looked up from germline, CDR1 is MNHEY and CDR2 is SVGAGI.

On this clone itself: An end of the junction differs from the germline gene, which may be a read error. The V gene is TRBV7-7, the J gene TRBJ2-3, with 15 bases matching TRBD2. Germline CDR1 SSHAT, CDR2 FNYEAQ (reference sequence). There are 16 residues in the CDR3. Here the CDR3 DNA reads TGTGCTAGCAGCAAAGGACTAGCGGGAGGGGCAGATACGCAGTATTTT. As protein: CASSKGLAGGADTQYF.

The V gene is TRBV27, the J gene TRBJ2-2; weak D call: TRBD1 (5 bases). The germline CDR1 and CDR2 sequences are MNHEY and SMNVEV (reference sequence). Trimming pared 2 bases from V and 8 bases from J, leaving 9 bases between. The CDR3 has 13 residues. The CDR3 nucleotides read TGTGCCAGCAGTTTACAAAGACAGGGGGAGCTGTTTTTT. This sequence encodes CASSLQRQGELFF.

The chain carries TRBV28 and TRBJ1-5; no firm D call. This CDR3 has 12 amino acids. Germline CDR1 reads MDHEN; CDR2 reads SYDVKM. Trimming removed 6 bases from V and 4 bases from J, with 7 bases in between. CDR3 residues: CASSSTNQPQHF. The CDR3 DNA sequence: TGTGCCAGCAGCTCTACTAATCAGCCCCAGCATTTT. The entire variable domain, with the rest obtained from reference TRBV28 and TRBJ1-5, is as follows: DVKVTQSSRYLVKRTGEKVFLECVQDMDHENMFWYRQDPGLGLRLIYFSYDVKMKEKGDIPEGYSVSREKKERFSLILESASTNQTSMYLCASSSTNQPQHFGDGTRLSIL.

The chain carries TRBV2 and TRBJ1-3, with TRBD1 identical over 7 bases. Germline CDR1 is SNHLY and CDR2 is FYNNEI. V lost 6 bases, J lost 0 bases, and 5 bases stayed unmatched. CDR3 size: 15 residues. The CDR3 nucleotides read TGTGCCAGCAGGGTACAGGGGATCTCTGGAAACACCATATATTTT. Encoded protein: CASRVQGISGNTIYF.

As DNA, the CDR3 is TGTGCCAGCACTGTTAGCGGGATCTCCTACGAGCAGTACTTC. Its translation is CASTVSGISYEQYF. The gene calls are TRBV28 and TRBJ2-7, with 8 bases lining up with TRBD2. Germline V gene sequence: CDR1 MDHEN, CDR2 SYDVKM. The CDR3 runs 14 residues. Trimming cost V 7 bases and J 0 bases; bases outside gene matches: 5.

V gene TRBV19 combines with J gene TRBJ1-4; possible D gene TRBD1, 5 bases. Trimming removed 7 bases at V and 8 bases at J, with 17 bases between. The CDR3 runs 14 residues. Germline CDR1 and CDR2: LNHDA and SQIVND (reference sequence). CDR3 coding DNA: TGTGCCAGTACCCTGGGACTACTTGGGGAAAAACTGTTTTTT. This codes for CASTLGLLGEKLFF.

This chain links TRBV27 with TRBJ2-3, with TRBD2 matching 10 bases. CDR3 size: 16 residues. The germline CDR1 and CDR2 sequences are MNHEY and SMNVEV (reference sequence). The trim removed 2 bases at V and 5 bases at J, leaving 7 bases unmatched. DNA of the CDR3: TGTGCCAGCAGTTTAGGACCCGGACTAGCGGTAGATACGCAGTATTTT. Its translation: CASSLGPGLAVDTQYF.

The chain carries TRBV5-1 and TRBJ1-6; 8 bases are shared with TRBD1. The CDR3 is made up of 14 amino acids. J gave up 6 bases and V 4 bases, and 3 bases lay outside the gene matches. The germline V gene encodes CDR1 SGHRS and CDR2 YFSETQ. The CDR3 coding sequence is TGCGCCAGCAGCACGGACAGGGCTAATTCACCCCTCCACTTT. As protein: CASSTDRANSPLHF.

The genes are TRBV5-1 and TRBJ2-1; 8 bases agree with TRBD1. V gave up 4 bases and J gave up 8 bases; unmatched junction bases: 14. Germline CDR1 SGHRS, CDR2 YFSETQ. CDR3 size: 16 residues. This CDR3 is CASSAFRTGIVDEQFF. DNA for the CDR3: TGCGCCAGCAGCGCTTTCCGGACAGGGATCGTGGATGAGCAGTTCTTC.

This chain joins TRBV14 and TRBJ1-4, with 7 bases matching TRBD1. Germline lookup yields CDR1 SGHDN and CDR2 FVKESK. The CDR3 consists of 16 residues. The V gene end was trimmed by 4 bases and the J gene end by 1 base; junction bases not matched to a gene: 6. The CDR3 DNA reads TGTGCCAGCAGCCCCGGGACAGTTTTAACTAATGAAAAACTGTTTTTT. Translation: CASSPGTVLTNEKLFF.

The chain carries TRBV5-4 and TRBJ1-6; D uncertain. CDR1 and CDR2 (germline): SGHNT, YYREEE (reference sequence). V lost 1 base to trimming and J lost 7 bases, with 9 bases between them. The CDR3 is 14 residues long. The CDR3 DNA is TGTGCCAGCAGCTTGATGGGGAGCAATTCACCCCTCCACTTT. Its translation is CASSLMGSNSPLHF. Drawing the rest from reference TRBV5-4 and TRBJ1-6, the complete variable domain is ETGVTQSPTHLIKTRGQQVTLRCSSQSGHNTVSWYQQALGQGPQFIFQYYREEENGRGNFPPRFSGLQFPNYSSELNVNALELDDSALYLCASSLMGSNSPLHFGNGTRLTVT.

This clone was detected only once. V gene TRBV27 combines with J gene TRBJ2-6; 9 positions match TRBD1. Trimming took 8 bases from V and 0 from J; bases not matched to a gene: 11. Germline CDR1 is MNHEY and CDR2 is SMNVEV (reference sequence). There are 18 residues in the CDR3. The CDR3 DNA is TGTGCCAGCGGAAATCCGGGACAGGGATTCTCTGGGGCCAACGTCCTGACTTTC. Amino acid sequence: CASGNPGQGFSGANVLTF.

The V and J genes are TRBV3-1 (or the pseudogene TRBV3-2) and TRBJ2-2; 9 positions agree with TRBD1. Germline trimming cut 3 bases from V and 7 bases from J; bases unmatched to any gene: 6. Germline CDR1 LGHDT, CDR2 YNNKEL (reference sequence). The CDR3 extends over 15 amino acids. The CDR3: CASSQGTGSGGELFF. The CDR3 DNA reads TGTGCCAGCAGCCAGGGGACAGGGTCTGGCGGGGAGCTGTTTTTT.

This clone was found a few times. The chain recombines TRBV29-1 with TRBJ2-5, with D perhaps matching TRBD1 (5 bases). The CDR3 is made up of 11 amino acids. V lost 3 bases and J lost 5, with 7 bases in between. CDR1 is SQVTM and CDR2 is ANQGSEA in the germline V gene. Here the CDR3 reads CSVDKGETQYF. CDR3 bases: TGCAGCGTTGACAAGGGGGAGACCCAGTACTTC.

The chain is built from TRBV24-1 and TRBJ2-3; perhaps TRBD2 as D (5 bases). This CDR3 contains 14 residues. Trimming removed 4 bases from V and 0 bases from J, with 7 bases in between. Germline values: CDR1 KGHDR, CDR2 SFDVKD. CDR3 sequence: CATSDRTSTDTQYF. CDR3 bases: TGTGCCACCAGTGACCGGACTAGCACAGATACGCAGTATTTT.

This clone was recorded only once. This chain uses TRBV24-1 with TRBJ2-1; D ambiguous. Germline CDR1 and CDR2: KGHDR and SFDVKD. The V gene lost 0 bases and the J gene lost 8 bases, with 10 bases spanning the gap. The CDR3 is 14 amino acids. This chain's CDR3 is CATSDLSGSHEQFF. DNA for the CDR3: TGTGCCACCAGTGATTTGTCAGGTAGTCATGAGCAGTTCTTC.

This clone appeared once. V and J are TRBV19 and TRBJ2-1, with D maybe TRBD1 (5 bases). From germline, CDR1 is LNHDA and CDR2 SQIVND (reference sequence). V was cut by 1 base and J by 12 bases, with 10 bases left in between. The CDR3 covers 12 residues. CDR3 bases: TGTGCCAGTAGTATAGTGTCAGGGATGCAGTTCTTC. This translates into CASSIVSGMQFF. Looking up the rest from reference TRBV19 and TRBJ2-1 gives the full variable domain: DGGITQSPKYLFRKEGQNVTLSCEQNLNHDAMYWYRQDPGQGLRLIYYSQIVNDFQKGDIAEGYSVSREKKESFPLTVTSAQKNPTAFYLCASSIVSGMQFFGPGTRLTVL.

The chain carries TRBV28 and TRBJ1-4; 9 bases map to TRBD1. This CDR3 comprises 15 residues. Trimming took 3 bases from V and 4 from J; bases not matched to a gene: 3. Germline V gives CDR1 MDHEN, CDR2 SYDVKM. CDR3 loop: CASSFPGQGNEKLFF. The CDR3 DNA is TGTGCCAGCAGTTTTCCGGGACAGGGTAATGAAAAACTGTTTTTT.

This chain uses TRBV6-5 with TRBJ2-1; the D gene is possibly TRBD2 (8 bases). CDR1 and CDR2 from the germline V gene are MNHEY and SVGAGI. Trimming removed 10 bases at V and 5 bases at J, with 21 bases between. This CDR3 is 15 amino acids long. CDR3 coding DNA: TGTGCCACACCGACACGTAGCGGGACAGACAATGAGCAGTTCTTC. Its protein is CATPTRSGTDNEQFF.

The CDR3 loop is CATSRGGTGGSYEQYF. In nucleotides, the CDR3 is TGTGCCACCAGCAGAGGAGGAACAGGGGGGTCCTACGAGCAGTACTTC. The chain links TRBV15 to TRBJ2-7, with 8 positions matching TRBD1. This CDR3 contains 16 residues. The germline gives CDR1 LNHNV, CDR2 YYDKDF (reference sequence). V dropped 1 base and J dropped 1; count of bases not matched to a gene: 6.

The V gene is TRBV5-1, the J gene TRBJ2-2, with 10 positions matching TRBD1. CDR3 length equals 14 residues. Trimming at V came to 4 bases and at J to 6 bases, leaving 3 bases not matched to a gene. CDR1 SGHRS and CDR2 YFSETQ come from the germline V gene. The CDR3 here is CASSAGTGAGELFF. Written as DNA, the CDR3 is TGCGCCAGCAGCGCCGGGACAGGGGCCGGGGAGCTGTTTTTT.

The genes are TRBV7-8 and TRBJ2-1, with 9 bases lining up with TRBD2. This CDR3 has 16 residues. Germline V gives CDR1 SGHVS, CDR2 FQNEAQ. V was pared by 3 bases and J by 4 bases, with 7 bases of the junction left unmatched. CDR3 in amino acids: CASSFQPAGGYNEQFF. In DNA form, the CDR3 reads TGTGCCAGCAGCTTCCAACCAGCGGGAGGATACAATGAGCAGTTCTTC.

This chain uses TRBV5-1 with TRBJ1-4; 9 nucleotides align to TRBD1. CDR3 length equals 17 residues. Germline V gene lookup returns CDR1 SGHRS and CDR2 YFSETQ. V lost 4 bases to trimming and J lost 7 bases; unmatched junction nucleotides: 14. The CDR3 loop is CASSPSVAGQGSEKLFF. The CDR3 coding sequence is TGCGCCAGCAGCCCCTCTGTGGCGGGACAGGGTAGTGAAAAACTGTTTTTT.

This rearrangement joins TRBV7-9 to TRBJ2-1; 7 bases fit TRBD1. The CDR3 is 13 amino acids. The J segment lost 9 bases and the V segment lost 3 bases, leaving 5 bases of the junction unmatched. CDR1 and CDR2 from the germline V gene are SEHNR and FQNEAQ (reference sequence). In DNA form, the CDR3 reads TGTGCCAGCAGCTTCACAGGGGTTCGTGAGCAGTTCTTC. Amino acids: CASSFTGVREQFF.

This clone was recorded a few times. This chain connects TRBV10-3 to TRBJ1-5, with D hard to call. Between the trimmed V and J ends, which lost 6 bases and 5 bases, there was a span of 11 bases. Germline loops: CDR1 ENHRY, CDR2 SYGVKD. This CDR3 has 13 residues. CDR3 DNA: TGTGCCATCAGCAGCTGGCGGGATCAGCCCCAGCATTTT. Amino acids: CAISSWRDQPQHF.